Presented here are 6 T cell receptor beta chains from one specimen sequenced in a study of blood T cells in healthy people across ages. The use of a sample-barcoded 5' primer and a J-beta primer mix characterized a second PCR of about 6 to 12 cycles. One entry per CDR3 protein, called by TCRdb with MiXCR from the 5' RACE reads. The table lists hundreds of thousands of distinct CDR3 sequences, 40% to 65% of them singletons. The sample taken for sequencing was blood. The source is a woman over 75 in good health.

Comments on this clonotype: A much larger clone differs by one base, so this may be a read error. The chain couples TRBV15 to TRBJ2-1, with 13 bases that match TRBD2. From germline, CDR1 is LNHNV and CDR2 YYDKDF (reference sequence). There are 22 residues in the CDR3. The CDR3 is CAASRDRLAGGHRLLAGNEQFF. Written as DNA, the CDR3 is TGTGCCGCCAGCAGAGATAGACTAGCGGGAGGTCATAGATTGTTAGCAGGCAATGAGCAGTTCTTC.

About this clonotype: A read error is possible here, since a much larger clone lies one base away. V gene TRBV5-1 combines with J gene TRBJ2-1; D possibly corresponds to TRBD1 (5 bases). The DNA matches TRBJ2-7 better at its end, which makes the J call doubtful. CDR1 is SGHRS and CDR2 is YFSETQ in the germline V gene. The length of the CDR3 is 17 residues. This chain's CDR3 is CASRPAGPLGSYNEQYF. CDR3 in DNA: TGCGCCAGCAGGCCCGCAGGGCCCCTGGGCTCCTACAATGAGCAGTACTTC.

This clonotype has just a few counts. The V gene is TRBV10-3, the J gene TRBJ2-2; perhaps TRBD1 as D (6 bases). Trimming shortened V by 6 bases and J by 15 bases, and 20 bases separated the two germline ends. Germline CDR1 reads ENHRY; CDR2 reads SYGVKD. The CDR3 is 13 amino acids. The CDR3 region has the DNA TGTGCCATCAGAGAGACAGGCCCCGAGATGTTGTTTTTT. Translated: CAIRETGPEMLFF.

This clonotype showed up just a few times. CDR3 sequence reads: CASSSGGSGNTIYF. For the CDR3, the DNA is TGTGCCAGCAGCTCAGGGGGCTCTGGAAACACCATATATTTT. The V and J genes are TRBV6-5 and TRBJ1-3; 7 bases line up with TRBD1. The germline V gene has CDR1 MNHEY and CDR2 SVGAGI. J was trimmed by 0 bases and V by 6 bases; bases with no gene match: 2. The CDR3 consists of 14 residues.

This clonotype was seen a few times. The J gene is TRBJ2-4, the V gene TRBV20-1, with 7 bases that match TRBD1. CDR3 length: 15 amino acids. The ends lost 6 bases at V and 6 bases at J; junction bases unmatched: 14. Per the germline V gene, CDR1 is DFQATT and CDR2 is SNEGSKA (reference sequence). Here the CDR3 reads CSALYRQGMINIQYF. The DNA for the CDR3 is TGCAGTGCCTTATATCGACAGGGCATGATAAACATTCAGTACTTC.

V gene TRBV4-2 combines with J gene TRBJ2-2, with D perhaps TRBD2 (6 bases). The V gene lost 5 bases and the J gene lost 6 bases, with 16 bases spanning the gap. The germline V gene has CDR1 LGHNA and CDR2 YNFKEQ. The length of the CDR3 is 15 residues. The CDR3 nucleotides are TGTGCCAGCAGCAGGGCTAGCGATTCGGCCGGGGAGCTGTTTTTT. Translated, it gives CASSRASDSAGELFF.